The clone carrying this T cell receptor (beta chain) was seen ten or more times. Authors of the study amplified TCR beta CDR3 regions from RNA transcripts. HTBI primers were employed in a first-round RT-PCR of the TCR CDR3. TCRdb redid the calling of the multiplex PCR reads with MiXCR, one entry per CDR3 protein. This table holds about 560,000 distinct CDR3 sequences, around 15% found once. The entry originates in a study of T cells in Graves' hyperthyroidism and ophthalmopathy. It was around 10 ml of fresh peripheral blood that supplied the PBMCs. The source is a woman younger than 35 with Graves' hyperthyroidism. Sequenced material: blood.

The CDR3 DNA sequence: TGTGCCAGCAGCTTAGATAGGGACAGGGGACGGGAGCAGTTCTTC. The encoded protein is CASSLDRDRGREQFF. The V gene is TRBV11-2, the J gene TRBJ2-1; 10 bases map to TRBD1. J lost 10 bases, V lost 0 bases, and 6 bases had no gene match. The CDR3 covers 15 residues. The germline V gene encodes CDR1 SGHAT and CDR2 FQNNGV. Full variable domain (missing parts from reference TRBV11-2 and TRBJ2-1): EAGVAQSPRYKIIEKRQSVAFWCNPISGHATLYWYQQILGQGPKLLIQFQNNGVVDDSQLPKDRFSAERLKGVDSTLKIQPAKLEDSAVYLCASSLDRDRGREQFFGPGTRLTVL.